The rows below give T cell receptor beta chains drawn from one sample of a study of Graves' ophthalmopathy and Graves' hyperthyroidism. TCRdb re-called the multiplex PCR reads through MiXCR, storing one row per CDR3 protein. The sample consists of approximately 500,000 distinct CDR3 sequences, approximately 15% of them appearing once. Sequencing was done on a sample of blood. The receptors come from a woman in her twenties or thirties with Graves' ophthalmopathy. Both conserved end residues are part of each CDR3. A D gene is named only where the DNA matches it firmly. Clone sizes are given selectively: once, few, many, or a class where the clone is expanded.

v_call,clone_size,j_call,d_call,cdr3_aa,cdr3_nt
TRBV12-3/TRBV12-4,many,TRBJ1-5,TRBD1,CASSPTGKNQPQHF,TGTGCCAGCAGCCCGACAGGGAAGAATCAGCCCCAGCATTTT
TRBV30,many,TRBJ2-5,-,CACLHPQETQYF,TGTGCCTGTCTGCACCCTCAAGAGACCCAGTACTTC
TRBV5-6,many,TRBJ2-7,TRBD2,CASSLVSGSGDEQYF,TGTGCCAGCAGCTTGGTTAGCGGGAGCGGAGACGAGCAGTACTTC
TRBV5-1,many,TRBJ1-5,-,CASSLGQGFNQPQHF,TGCGCCAGCAGCTTGGGGCAGGGGTTCAATCAGCCCCAGCATTTT
TRBV30,few,TRBJ1-2,TRBD1,CAWIGQGESYGYTF,TGTGCCTGGATTGGACAGGGGGAATCATATGGCTACACCTTC
TRBV3-1,few,TRBJ1-2,TRBD1,CASSQGDRRTYGYTF,TGTGCCAGCAGCCAAGGGGACAGGCGGACCTATGGCTACACCTTC
TRBV12-5,many,TRBJ2-7,TRBD2,CASGLTAGLAGYEQYF,TGTGCTAGTGGTTTGACGGCTGGACTAGCGGGGTACGAGCAGTACTTC
TRBV6-1,many,TRBJ2-7,-,CASNKGAIGLSSYEQYF,TGTGCCAGCAATAAGGGGGCTATCGGACTAAGCTCCTACGAGCAGTACTTC
TRBV27,many,TRBJ2-4,TRBD1,CASSLTGTGTYAKNIQYF,TGTGCCAGCAGTTTAACCGGGACAGGGACCTATGCCAAAAACATTCAGTACTTC
TRBV11-2,many,TRBJ2-5,-,CASSLDGYQETQYF,TGTGCCAGCAGCTTGGACGGTTACCAAGAGACCCAGTACTTC
TRBV12-3/TRBV12-4,many,TRBJ1-1,-,CASSLMRSTEAFF,TGTGCCAGCAGTTTAATGAGGTCCACTGAAGCTTTCTTT
TRBV19,-,TRBJ2-7,-,CASKFKWTESPYEQYF,TGTGCCAGTAAATTCAAGTGGACGGAGAGCCCCTACGAGCAGTACTTC
TRBV2,many,TRBJ2-5,TRBD1,CASSRDSKETQYF,TGTGCCAGCAGTCGGGACAGTAAAGAGACCCAGTACTTC
TRBV11-2,many,TRBJ1-5,-,CASSLGFRRRDQPQHF,TGTGCCAGCAGCTTAGGGTTCCGACGACGTGATCAGCCCCAGCATTTT
TRBV30,many,TRBJ1-1,-,CAWSRILNTEAFF,TGTGCCTGGAGTCGGATACTGAACACTGAAGCTTTCTTT
TRBV2,many,TRBJ1-1,-,CASTADRNTEAFF,TGTGCCAGCACCGCAGACCGAAACACTGAAGCTTTCTTT
TRBV19,many,TRBJ1-1,-,CASRAVQNAEAFF,TGTGCCAGTAGAGCCGTTCAGAACGCTGAAGCTTTCTTT
TRBV28,many,TRBJ2-2,TRBD2,CASSLSSGSWSGELFF,TGTGCCAGCAGTTTATCGAGCGGGAGTTGGTCCGGGGAGCTGTTTTTT
TRBV11-2,-,TRBJ2-4,-,CASSSFRGGRQKNIQYF,TGTGCCAGCAGCTCGTTTAGAGGAGGACGTCAAAAAAACATTCAGTACTTC
TRBV14,many,TRBJ1-1,-,CASSLPGRLNTEAFF,TGTGCCAGCAGCTTACCGGGACGGCTGAACACTGAAGCTTTCTTT
TRBV12-3/TRBV12-4,many,TRBJ2-7,-,CASSLWRGNRYEQYF,TGTGCCAGCAGTTTATGGCGGGGTAACCGCTACGAGCAGTACTTC
TRBV24-1,-,TRBJ1-5,-,CATRQRVSNQPQHF,TGTGCCACCAGACAACGGGTTAGCAATCAGCCCCAGCATTTT
TRBV7-9,many,TRBJ1-2,-,CASSLEGVGFFGYTF,TGTGCCAGCAGCTTAGAAGGGGTCGGGTTTTTTGGCTACACCTTC